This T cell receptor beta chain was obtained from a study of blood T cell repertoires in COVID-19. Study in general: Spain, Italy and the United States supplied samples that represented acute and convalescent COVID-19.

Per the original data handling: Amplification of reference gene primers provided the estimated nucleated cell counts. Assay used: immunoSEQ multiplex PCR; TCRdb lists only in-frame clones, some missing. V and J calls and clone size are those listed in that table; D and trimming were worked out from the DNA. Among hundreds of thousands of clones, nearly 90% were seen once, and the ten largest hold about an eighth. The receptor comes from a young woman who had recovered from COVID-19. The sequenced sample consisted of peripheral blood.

CDR3 bases: TGTGCCACCAGTGAAACGGCGGACACCGGGGAGCTGTTTTTT. It is translated as CATSETADTGELFF. The chain carries TRBV24-1 and TRBJ2-2; D remains ambiguous. Trimming pared 4 bases from V and 3 bases from J, leaving 8 bases between. The CDR3 has 14 residues. Germline V gives CDR1 KGHDR, CDR2 SFDVKD.